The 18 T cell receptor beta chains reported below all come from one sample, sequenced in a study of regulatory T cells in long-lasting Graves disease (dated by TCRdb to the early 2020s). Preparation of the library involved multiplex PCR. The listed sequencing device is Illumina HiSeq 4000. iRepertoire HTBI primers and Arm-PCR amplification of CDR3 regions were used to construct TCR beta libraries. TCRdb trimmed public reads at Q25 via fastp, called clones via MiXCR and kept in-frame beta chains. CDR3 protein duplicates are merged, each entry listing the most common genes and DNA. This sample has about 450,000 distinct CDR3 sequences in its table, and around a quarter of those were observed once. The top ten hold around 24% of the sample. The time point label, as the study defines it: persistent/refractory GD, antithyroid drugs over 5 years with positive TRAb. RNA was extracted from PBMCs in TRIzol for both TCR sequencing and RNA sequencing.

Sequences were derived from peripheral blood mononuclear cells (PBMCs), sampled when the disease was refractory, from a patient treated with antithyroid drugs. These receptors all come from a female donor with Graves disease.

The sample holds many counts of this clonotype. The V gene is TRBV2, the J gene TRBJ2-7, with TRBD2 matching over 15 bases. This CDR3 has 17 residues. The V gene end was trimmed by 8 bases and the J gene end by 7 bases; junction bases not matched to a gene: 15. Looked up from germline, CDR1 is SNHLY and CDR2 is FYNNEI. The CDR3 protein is CASGRTSGRAVLREQYF. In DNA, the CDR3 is TGTGCCAGCGGTAGGACTAGCGGGAGGGCGGTCTTGAGAGAGCAGTACTTC.

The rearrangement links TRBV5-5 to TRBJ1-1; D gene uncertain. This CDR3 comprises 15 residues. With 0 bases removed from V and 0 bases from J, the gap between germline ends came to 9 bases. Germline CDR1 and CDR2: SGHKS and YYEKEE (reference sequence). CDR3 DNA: TGTGCCAGCAGCTTGGGGGCCAGCATGAACACTGAAGCTTTCTTT. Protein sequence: CASSLGASMNTEAFF.

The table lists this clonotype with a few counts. The CDR3 sequence is CASSLTNTGELFF. In DNA, the CDR3 is TGTGCCAGCAGCTTAACAAACACCGGGGAGCTGTTTTTT. The chain carries TRBV7-3 and TRBJ2-2; no clear D gene. This CDR3 is built from 13 residues. Germline V lookup: CDR1 SGHTA, CDR2 FQGTGA. Trimming cost V 0 bases and J 2 bases, with 1 base left between them.

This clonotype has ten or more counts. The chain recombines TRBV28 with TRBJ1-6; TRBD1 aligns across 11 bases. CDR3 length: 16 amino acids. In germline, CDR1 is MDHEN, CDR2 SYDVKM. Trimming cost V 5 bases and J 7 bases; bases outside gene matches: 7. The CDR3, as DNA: TGTGCCAGCAGTGGAGGGACAGGGGGTTGGAATTCACCCCTCCACTTT. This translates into CASSGGTGGWNSPLHF. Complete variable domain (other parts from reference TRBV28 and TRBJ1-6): DVKVTQSSRYLVKRTGEKVFLECVQDMDHENMFWYRQDPGLGLRLIYFSYDVKMKEKGDIPEGYSVSREKKERFSLILESASTNQTSMYLCASSGGTGGWNSPLHFGNGTRLTVT.

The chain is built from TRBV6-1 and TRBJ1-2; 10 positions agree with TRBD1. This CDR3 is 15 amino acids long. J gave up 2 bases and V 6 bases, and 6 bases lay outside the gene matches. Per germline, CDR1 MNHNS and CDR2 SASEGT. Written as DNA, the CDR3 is TGTGCCAGCAGAAAAGGACAGGGGGGCAACTATGGCTACACCTTC. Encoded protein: CASRKGQGGNYGYTF.

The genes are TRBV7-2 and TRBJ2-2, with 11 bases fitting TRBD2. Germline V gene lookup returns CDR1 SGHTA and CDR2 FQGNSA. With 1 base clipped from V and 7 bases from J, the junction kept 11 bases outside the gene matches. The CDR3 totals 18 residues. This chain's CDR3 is CASSLETSGSPLLGELFF. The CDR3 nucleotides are TGTGCCAGCAGCTTAGAAACTAGCGGGAGTCCATTGCTCGGGGAGCTGTTTTTT. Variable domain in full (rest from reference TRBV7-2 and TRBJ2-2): GAGVSQSPSNKVTEKGKDVELRCDPISGHTALYWYRQSLGQGLEFLIYFQGNSAPDKSGLPSDRFSAERTGGSVSTLTIQRTQQEDSAVYLCASSLETSGSPLLGELFFGEGSRLTVL.

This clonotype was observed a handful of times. CDR3 DNA: TGTGCCATCAGTGAAAAGGGGGGAGGATCACCCCTCCACTTT. Residues: CAISEKGGGSPLHF. V is TRBV10-3 and J is TRBJ1-6, with a possible D match to TRBD1 (6 bases). Germline V gene lookup returns CDR1 ENHRY and CDR2 SYGVKD. The CDR3 has 14 residues. V gave up 3 bases and J gave up 10 bases, with 13 bases separating them.

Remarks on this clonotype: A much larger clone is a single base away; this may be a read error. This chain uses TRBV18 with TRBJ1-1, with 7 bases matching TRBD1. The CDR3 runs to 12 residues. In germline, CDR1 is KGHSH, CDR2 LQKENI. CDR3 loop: CASSPDRVLASF. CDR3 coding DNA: TGTGCCAGCTCACCAGACAGGGTCTTGGCTTCCTTT.

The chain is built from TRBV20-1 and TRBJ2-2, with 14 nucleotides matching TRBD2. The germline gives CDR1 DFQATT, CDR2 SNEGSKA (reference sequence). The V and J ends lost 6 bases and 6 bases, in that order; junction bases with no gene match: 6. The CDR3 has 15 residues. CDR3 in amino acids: CSAPGLAGVAGELFF. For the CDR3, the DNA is TGCAGTGCCCCGGGACTAGCGGGAGTAGCCGGGGAGCTGTTTTTT.

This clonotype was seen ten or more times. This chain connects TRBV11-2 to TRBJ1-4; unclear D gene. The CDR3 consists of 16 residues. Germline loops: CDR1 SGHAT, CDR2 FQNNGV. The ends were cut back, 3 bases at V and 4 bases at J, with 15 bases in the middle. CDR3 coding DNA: TGTGCCAGCAGCTTGGAAGCTCCGGGGTTTAATGAAAAACTGTTTTTT. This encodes CASSLEAPGFNEKLFF. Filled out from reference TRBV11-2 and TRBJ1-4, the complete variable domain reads EAGVAQSPRYKIIEKRQSVAFWCNPISGHATLYWYQQILGQGPKLLIQFQNNGVVDDSQLPKDRFSAERLKGVDSTLKIQPAKLEDSAVYLCASSLEAPGFNEKLFFGSGTQLSVL.

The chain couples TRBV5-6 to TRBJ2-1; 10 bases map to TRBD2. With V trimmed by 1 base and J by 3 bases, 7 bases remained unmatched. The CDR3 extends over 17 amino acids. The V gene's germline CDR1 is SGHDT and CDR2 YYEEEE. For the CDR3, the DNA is TGTGCCAGCAGCTTGTTTAGCGGGAGGACGGGCTACAATGAGCAGTTCTTC. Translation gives CASSLFSGRTGYNEQFF.

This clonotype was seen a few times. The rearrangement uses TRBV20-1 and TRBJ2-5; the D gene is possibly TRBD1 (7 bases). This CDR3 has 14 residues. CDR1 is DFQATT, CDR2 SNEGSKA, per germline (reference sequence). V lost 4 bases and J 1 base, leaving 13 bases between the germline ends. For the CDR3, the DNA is TGCAGTGCTAAGGGGGGACAGCCCCAAGAGACCCAGTACTTC. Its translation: CSAKGGQPQETQYF.

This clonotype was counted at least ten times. The CDR3 here is CASSGLYEQYF. As DNA, the CDR3 is TGTGCCAGCAGTGGGCTCTACGAGCAGTACTTC. The V call is TRBV2, the J call TRBJ2-7; D gene ambiguous. CDR1 and CDR2 from the germline V gene are SNHLY and FYNNEI. CDR3 length: 11 amino acids. V was clipped by 4 bases and J by 3 bases, with 4 bases between them.

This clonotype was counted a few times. The DNA of the CDR3 is TGTGCCAGCAGCCAAGGGTACAGGGGGAACACTGAAGCTTTCTTT. Protein sequence: CASSQGYRGNTEAFF. V gene TRBV3-1 combines with J gene TRBJ1-1; TRBD1 agrees at 7 bases. Trimming took 1 base from V and 1 from J; bases not matched to a gene: 3. The CDR3 has 15 amino acids. Germline V gives CDR1 LGHDT, CDR2 YNNKEL (reference sequence).

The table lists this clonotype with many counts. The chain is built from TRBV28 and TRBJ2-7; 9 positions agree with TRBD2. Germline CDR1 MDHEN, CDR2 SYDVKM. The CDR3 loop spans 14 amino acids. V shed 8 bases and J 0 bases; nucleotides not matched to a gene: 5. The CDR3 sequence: CASGPSGTSYEQYF. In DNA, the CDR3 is TGTGCCAGCGGTCCTAGCGGGACCTCCTACGAGCAGTACTTC.

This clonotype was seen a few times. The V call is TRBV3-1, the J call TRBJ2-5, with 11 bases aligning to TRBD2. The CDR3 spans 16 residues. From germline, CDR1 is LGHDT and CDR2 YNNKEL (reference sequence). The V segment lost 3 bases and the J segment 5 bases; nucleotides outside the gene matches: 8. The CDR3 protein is CASSHLTSGSSETQYF. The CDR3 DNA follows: TGTGCCAGCAGCCACCTAACTAGCGGGAGTTCGGAGACCCAGTACTTC.

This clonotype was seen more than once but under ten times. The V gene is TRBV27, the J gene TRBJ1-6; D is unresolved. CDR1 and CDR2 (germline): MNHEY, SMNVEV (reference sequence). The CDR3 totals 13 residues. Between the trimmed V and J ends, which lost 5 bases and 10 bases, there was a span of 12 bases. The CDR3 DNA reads TGTGCCAGCAGTGAGAGTTATGGGTCACCCCTCCACTTT. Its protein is CASSESYGSPLHF.

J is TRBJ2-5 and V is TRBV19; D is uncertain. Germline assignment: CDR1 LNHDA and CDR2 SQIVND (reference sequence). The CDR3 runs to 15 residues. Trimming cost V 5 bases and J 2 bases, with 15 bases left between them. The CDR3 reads CASSRILVLQETQYF. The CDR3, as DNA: TGTGCCAGTAGTCGAATTCTGGTGTTACAAGAGACCCAGTACTTC.